One sample yielded the 18 T cell receptor beta chains listed below, sequenced in a study of T cell responses to AZD1222 COVID-19 vaccine. Clones were read by immunoSEQ multiplex PCR, and TCRdb kept only the in-frame ones, dropping some. The sample has about 78,000 clones; about nine tenths are singletons. Sequencing used peripheral blood, obtained 28 days after the second AZD1222 dose. These receptors all stem from an adult who received the AZD1222 COVID-19 vaccine.

The chain links TRBV29-1 to TRBJ2-7, with TRBD2 matching 11 bases. CDR1 is SQVTM and CDR2 is ANQGSEA in the germline V gene. Unmatched junction bases numbered 13, after V lost 6 bases and J lost 3 bases. This CDR3 region has 16 residues. CDR3 protein: CSVGLPFGTSGYEQYF. Written as DNA, the CDR3 is TGCAGCGTGGGCCTTCCCTTCGGGACTAGCGGCTACGAGCAGTACTTC.

The V gene is TRBV4-2, the J gene TRBJ1-4, with D perhaps TRBD1 (6 bases). The length of the CDR3 is 14 residues. V was cut by 0 bases and J by 8 bases, with 10 bases left in between. In germline, CDR1 is LGHNA, CDR2 YNFKEQ. Here the CDR3 DNA reads TGTGCCAGCAGCCAAGACCAACAGGGCGAAAAACTGTTTTTT. It is translated as CASSQDQQGEKLFF.

This chain joins TRBV21-1 and TRBJ2-7; the table's D call, TRBD2, has no DNA check behind it. TRBV21-1 is flagged as a pseudogene. The length of the CDR3 is 20 residues. DNA for the CDR3: TGTGCCAGCAGCCAATTTCCTAGCGGGAGTTACTCGTGGCAAGACTACGAGCAGTACTTC. Translating it yields CASSQFPSGSYSWQDYEQYF.

The gene calls are TRBV3-1 (or the pseudogene TRBV3-2) and TRBJ1-2; D is uncertain. CDR3 length: 12 residues. The V end was cut by 0 bases, the J end by 7 bases, with 6 bases between. CDR1 and CDR2 (germline): LGHDT, YNNKEL (reference sequence). The CDR3 reads CASSQESRGYTF. The CDR3, as DNA: TGTGCCAGCAGCCAAGAATCACGTGGCTACACCTTC.

This clone was counted between two and nine times. The rearrangement uses TRBV9 and TRBJ1-5; D is unclear. The ends were cut back, 3 bases at V and 9 bases at J, with 13 bases in the middle. This CDR3 contains 13 residues. Germline lookup yields CDR1 SGDLS and CDR2 YYNGEE. The CDR3 region has the DNA TGTGCCAGCAGCGAGCGGGGTGCTCGGCCCCAGCATTTT. It yields the protein CASSERGARPQHF.

J is TRBJ2-5 and V is TRBV9; D unresolved. The germline gives CDR1 SGDLS, CDR2 YYNGEE. With 1 base removed from V and 0 bases from J, the gap between germline ends came to 10 bases. The length of the CDR3 is 15 residues. This CDR3 is CASSVTVRYQETQYF. CDR3 nucleotide sequence: TGTGCCAGCAGCGTAACCGTTCGGTACCAAGAGACCCAGTACTTC.

This clone was counted only a few times. The V call is TRBV5-5, the J call TRBJ1-4; D is undetermined. The V end was cut by 0 bases, the J end by 0 bases, with 9 bases between. This CDR3 region has 16 residues. Germline V gene data show CDR1 as SGHKS and CDR2 as YYEKEE (reference sequence). The CDR3 loop reads CASSLDAVPTNEKLFF. The CDR3 DNA sequence: TGTGCCAGCAGCTTGGACGCGGTGCCAACTAATGAAAAACTGTTTTTT. Together with reference TRBV5-5 and TRBJ1-4, the CDR3 gives the full variable domain: DAGVTQSPTHLIKTRGQQVTLRCSPISGHKSVSWYQQVLGQGPQFIFQYYEKEERGRGNFPDRFSARQFPNYSSELNVNALLLGDSALYLCASSLDAVPTNEKLFFGSGTQLSVL.

The chain uses TRBV21-1 and TRBJ2-7. TRBV21-1 is a listed pseudogene. This CDR3 contains 15 residues. The DNA of the CDR3 is TGTGCCAGCAGCAAAGTCCGATGGGTGGACTACGAGCAGTACTTC. The encoded protein is CASSKVRWVDYEQYF.

This sequence joins TRBV6-2 or TRBV6-3 and TRBJ1-2; D is undetermined. The CDR3 sequence is 13 residues long. CDR1 MNHEY and CDR2 SVGEGT come from the germline V gene. Trimming took off 2 bases at V and 7 bases at J, with 11 bases between the two ends. DNA of the CDR3: TGTGCCAGCAGTTACACCCCAGGAGGTGGCTACACCTTC. This translates into CASSYTPGGGYTF.

The rearrangement joins TRBV14 to TRBJ2-7; TRBD1 or TRBD2 may be the D gene (6 bases each). Trimming pared 4 bases from V and 5 bases from J, leaving 15 bases between. Germline loops: CDR1 SGHDN, CDR2 FVKESK. The CDR3 is 14 amino acids. The CDR3 region is CASSLVGGAHEQYF. In nucleotides, the CDR3 is TGTGCCAGCAGCCTCGTCGGGGGCGCTCACGAGCAGTACTTC.

The gene calls are TRBV6-6 and TRBJ1-1; 7 positions agree with TRBD1. This CDR3 is built from 14 residues. The germline CDR1 and CDR2 sequences are MNHNY and SVGAGI (reference sequence). Trimming took 6 bases from V and 4 from J; bases not matched to a gene: 8. CDR3: CASRTQGGGTEAFF. The CDR3 region has the DNA TGTGCCAGCAGAACGCAGGGGGGTGGCACTGAAGCTTTCTTT.

This clone has a handful of counts. The V gene is TRBV29-1, the J gene TRBJ1-2; maybe TRBD1 (6 bases). Trimming shortened V by 6 bases and J by 8 bases, and 19 bases separated the two germline ends. This CDR3 is 13 amino acids long. CDR1 and CDR2 (germline): SQVTM, ANQGSEA. The CDR3, as DNA: TGCAGCGTACGGCGCGAAACAGGGAACGGCTACACCTTC. It codes for CSVRRETGNGYTF.

The chain employs TRBV7-9 and TRBJ2-5; D may match TRBD1 or TRBD2 (5 bases each). The length of the CDR3 is 13 residues. V was shortened by 0 bases and J by 4 bases, with 6 bases between the two germline ends. In germline, CDR1 is SEHNR, CDR2 FQNEAQ (reference sequence). CDR3 amino acids: CASSLAGGETQYF. CDR3 DNA: TGTGCCAGCAGCTTAGCTGGGGGAGAGACCCAGTACTTC.

The chain uses TRBV2 and TRBJ2-1, with D possibly being TRBD2 (6 bases). Germline lookup yields CDR1 SNHLY and CDR2 FYNNEI. With 10 bases removed from V and 8 bases from J, the gap between germline ends came to 21 bases. The CDR3 is 14 residues long. The CDR3 region has the DNA TGTGCCACGACCCGGGAGCCGCTGGTCGATGAGCAGTTCTTC. Its protein product is CATTREPLVDEQFF. The whole variable domain, remainder taken from reference TRBV2 and TRBJ2-1, is EPEVTQTPSHQVTQMGQEVILRCVPISNHLYFYWYRQILGQKVEFLVSFYNNEISEKSEIFDDQFSVERPDGSNFTLKIRSTKLEDSAMYFCATTREPLVDEQFFGPGTRLTVL.

This clone came up once. The chain uses TRBV29-1 and TRBJ1-5, with 7 bases fitting TRBD1. J gave up 7 bases and V 2 bases, and 11 bases lay outside the gene matches. Germline V CDR1 and CDR2: SQVTM, ANQGSEA. CDR3 length equals 15 residues. The CDR3 is CSVERGGGWSQPQHF. DNA for the CDR3: TGCAGCGTTGAACGGGGAGGGGGCTGGTCACAGCCCCAGCATTTT.

The J gene is TRBJ2-7, the V gene TRBV19, with 8 bases fitting TRBD1. After removal of 10 bases from V and 4 bases from J, the junction contained 6 bases not matched to a gene. Germline V CDR1 and CDR2: LNHDA, SQIVND (reference sequence). The length of the CDR3 is 12 residues. CDR3 loop: CATQGAGYEQYF. In DNA, the CDR3 is TGTGCCACCCAGGGGGCGGGATACGAGCAGTACTTC.

V usage is TRBV24-1 and J usage is TRBJ2-1; possibly TRBD2 for D (7 bases). CDR3 length equals 18 residues. With 2 bases removed from V and 4 bases from J, the gap between germline ends came to 20 bases. The germline gives CDR1 KGHDR, CDR2 SFDVKD. This chain's CDR3 is CATSDSSPLGGPYNEQFF. For the CDR3, the DNA is TGTGCCACCAGTGATTCAAGCCCCCTGGGGGGGCCTTACAATGAGCAGTTCTTC.

The chain combines TRBV11-1 with TRBJ1-1; D possibly corresponds to TRBD1 (5 bases). Trimming removed 1 base from V and 2 bases from J, with 14 bases in between. The CDR3 covers 16 residues. Looked up from germline, CDR1 is SGHAT and CDR2 is FQDESV (reference sequence). CDR3 DNA sequence: TGTGCCAGCAGCTTAGTCGGTGGCAGGGCTAACACTGAAGCTTTCTTT. It specifies CASSLVGGRANTEAFF.